A single sample gave rise to the 9 T cell receptor beta chains below, sequenced in a study of blood T cell repertoires in COVID-19. The repertoire was sequenced with immunoSEQ multiplex PCR; TCRdb's copy has only in-frame clones and lacks some. The table has about 77,000 clones, less than 85% seen once. Sequenced material: peripheral blood. These TCRs come from a woman in her sixties or seventies with acute or convalescent COVID-19.

The count of this clone is one. The chain combines TRBV9 with TRBJ1-1; tentatively, D is TRBD1 (6 bases). V lost 3 bases to trimming and J lost 6 bases, with 18 bases between them. Germline V lookup: CDR1 SGDLS, CDR2 YYNGEE. The CDR3 totals 15 residues. The CDR3 sequence is CASSAGRGAPAEAFF. Here the CDR3 DNA reads TGTGCCAGCAGCGCCGGCCGGGGGGCGCCGGCTGAAGCTTTCTTT.

The chain combines TRBV11-1 with TRBJ2-5, with no clear D. This CDR3 has 14 amino acids. V lost 1 base and J lost 2, with 8 bases in between. Looked up from germline, CDR1 is SGHAT and CDR2 is FQDESV (reference sequence). The CDR3 spells CASSLEQVQETQYF. CDR3 sequence (DNA): TGTGCCAGCAGCTTAGAACAAGTACAAGAGACCCAGTACTTC.

The gene calls are TRBV7-9 and TRBJ1-2; 10 bases align to TRBD1. The CDR3 covers 17 residues. CDR1 SEHNR and CDR2 FQNEAQ come from the germline V gene (reference sequence). The V gene end was trimmed by 5 bases and the J gene end by 1 base; junction bases not matched to a gene: 10. The CDR3 here is CASSRGTGDTDNYGYTF. In DNA form, the CDR3 reads TGTGCCAGCAGCCGCGGGACAGGGGATACCGATAACTATGGCTACACCTTC.

The V and J genes are TRBV9 and TRBJ1-4; 9 bases align to TRBD1. The germline CDR1 and CDR2 sequences are SGDLS and YYNGEE. V lost 0 bases, J lost 4 bases, and 4 bases stayed unmatched. The CDR3 loop spans 16 amino acids. Here the CDR3 DNA reads TGTGCCAGCAGCGTAGCACCGGGACAGGGTAATGAAAAACTGTTTTTT. Translated, it gives CASSVAPGQGNEKLFF.

The rearrangement links TRBV6-5 to TRBJ2-1, with 8 bases identical to TRBD2. J gave up 4 bases and V 7 bases, and 6 bases lay outside the gene matches. Germline V gene lookup returns CDR1 MNHEY and CDR2 SVGAGI. The CDR3 extends over 14 amino acids. The CDR3 loop reads CASTGGGSYNEQFF. As DNA, the CDR3 is TGTGCCAGCACCGGGGGGGGATCATACAATGAGCAGTTCTTC.

The gene calls are TRBV2 and TRBJ1-2, with TRBD1 identical over 7 bases. The CDR3 covers 15 residues. Germline CDR1 SNHLY, CDR2 FYNNEI. The J segment lost 5 bases and the V segment lost 4 bases, leaving 10 bases of the junction unmatched. This CDR3 reads CASSGYLGQLYGYTF. The CDR3 DNA follows: TGTGCCAGCAGTGGATACCTGGGACAGCTATATGGCTACACCTTC.

The table lists this clone with a count of one. The chain employs TRBV4-2 and TRBJ2-1, with TRBD2 matching 10 bases. V dropped 1 base and J dropped 0; count of bases not matched to a gene: 3. The CDR3 sequence is 17 residues long. The germline V gene has CDR1 LGHNA and CDR2 YNFKEQ. The DNA of the CDR3 is TGTGCCAGCAGCCAAGGAGCGGGGGGGAGCTCCTACAATGAGCAGTTCTTC. Translating gives CASSQGAGGSSYNEQFF.

This chain connects TRBV7-9 to TRBJ2-3; 8 bases map to TRBD2. V trimming: 4 bases; J trimming: 2 bases; junction bases outside the gene matches: 14. Germline CDR1 reads SEHNR; CDR2 reads FQNEAQ (reference sequence). The CDR3 has 18 amino acids. For the CDR3, the DNA is TGTGCCAGCAGCTCCCCCGCCCGGGGTAGCGGGGCCACAGATACGCAGTATTTT. Translation: CASSSPARGSGATDTQYF.

In its sample, this clone was seen a few times. The rearrangement joins TRBV6-4 to TRBJ1-2; a possible D gene is TRBD1 (5 bases). The CDR3 has 15 amino acids. Germline V gene lookup returns CDR1 MRHNA and CDR2 SNTAGT. The ends were cut back, 2 bases at V and 5 bases at J, with 15 bases in the middle. DNA for the CDR3: TGTGCCAGCAGTGACGGGAGCGGGGGTCGGTATGGCTACACCTTC. It encodes CASSDGSGGRYGYTF.